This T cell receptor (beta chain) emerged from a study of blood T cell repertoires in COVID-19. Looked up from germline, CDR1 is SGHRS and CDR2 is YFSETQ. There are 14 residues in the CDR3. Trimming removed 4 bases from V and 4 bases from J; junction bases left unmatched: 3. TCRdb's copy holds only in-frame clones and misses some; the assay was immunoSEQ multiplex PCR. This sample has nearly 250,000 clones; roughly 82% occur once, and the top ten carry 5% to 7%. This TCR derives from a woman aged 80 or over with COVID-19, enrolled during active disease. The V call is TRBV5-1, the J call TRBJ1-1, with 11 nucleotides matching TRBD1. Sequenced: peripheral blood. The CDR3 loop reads CASSGGQGATEAFF. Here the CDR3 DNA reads TGCGCCAGCAGCGGTGGACAGGGGGCCACTGAAGCTTTCTTT.